This T cell receptor beta chain was profiled in a study of T cells in Graves' hyperthyroidism and ophthalmopathy. The source material, RNA transcripts, was used to amplify TCR beta CDR3 regions. TCR CDR3 underwent first-round RT-PCR with the HTBI primer set. TCRdb itself ran the multiplex PCR reads through MiXCR, one entry per CDR3 protein. Here the sample spans 750,000 to 900,000 distinct CDR3 sequences, over 35% being singletons. Whole-study findings and limits: Model predictions of ophthalmopathy came a median approximately 6.5 months before onset.

As regards this clonotype: Its antigen is not identified.

Sequencing input: blood. This clonotype was sampled from a young man with Graves' hyperthyroidism.

DNA of the CDR3: TGCGCCAGCAGCCAAGACGGCAGACTGTTTTTT. Translated: CASSQDGRLFF. The rearrangement joins TRBV4-1 to TRBJ1-4; D is undetermined. The V gene's germline CDR1 is MGHRA and CDR2 YSYEKL. CDR3 length equals 11 residues. V lost 0 bases to trimming and J lost 13 bases, with 6 bases between them.